The 26 T cell receptor beta chains below all came from one sample that was sequenced in a study of beta chain features in type 1 diabetes. The entirety of the isolated RNA underwent reverse transcription, so expressed TCRB transcripts were sequenced. TCRdb keeps only in-frame clones here, not all; method: immunoSEQ multiplex PCR. The table lists about 320,000 clones, about 14% of them singletons. The sample comprised central memory CD4+ T cells from blood. Receptor source: a young man in good health.

The chain combines TRBV9 with TRBJ2-5; TRBD1 might be the D (6 bases). Germline lookup yields CDR1 SGDLS and CDR2 YYNGEE. The germline V and J ends were trimmed by 0 bases and 4 bases, with 13 bases remaining between them. This CDR3 spans 15 amino acids. CDR3 nucleotide sequence: TGTGCCAGCAGCGTAGCAGGGGTCTCGGGAGAGACCCAGTACTTC. Translating gives CASSVAGVSGETQYF. Looking up the rest from reference TRBV9 and TRBJ2-5 gives the full variable domain: DSGVTQTPKHLITATGQRVTLRCSPRSGDLSVYWYQQSLDQGLQFLIQYYNGEERAKGNILERFSAQQFPDLHSELNLSSLELGDSALYFCASSVAGVSGETQYFGPGTRLLVL.

There are many counts of this clone. The J gene is TRBJ2-7, the V gene TRBV15; a weak D match, TRBD2 (5 bases). V shed 5 bases and J shed 6 bases, with 17 bases lying between them. The CDR3 extends over 14 amino acids. The germline CDR1 and CDR2 sequences are LNHNV and YYDKDF (reference sequence). For the CDR3, the DNA is TGTGCCACCAGCTCACTGCGGGCTAGTAGCGAGCAGTACGTC. It translates to CATSSLRASSEQYV.

The CDR3 sequence is CASSLVASGRGPDEQFF. The CDR3 bases are TGTGCCAGCAGCTTAGTCGCGAGCGGGAGAGGTCCGGATGAGCAGTTCTTC. V usage is TRBV7-8 and J usage is TRBJ2-1, with TRBD2 matching over 8 bases. Germline lookup yields CDR1 SGHVS and CDR2 FQNEAQ. The CDR3 has 17 amino acids. V shed 1 base, J shed 8 bases, and the junction held 13 bases outside the gene matches.

Points on this clone: The sample holds other DNA sequences that translate to the same CDR3. J is TRBJ1-3 and V is TRBV9; D remains unclear. Per germline, CDR1 SGDLS and CDR2 YYNGEE. The CDR3 is made up of 15 amino acids. Trimming took 2 bases from V and 0 from J, leaving 9 bases between them. CDR3 nucleotide sequence: TGTGCCAGCAGCGTGGGCTCACTCTCTGGAAACACCATATATTTT. Protein: CASSVGSLSGNTIYF.

This clone was counted between two and nine times. The V call is TRBV7-8, the J call TRBJ2-1; TRBD1 matches at 7 bases. The length of the CDR3 is 15 residues. Trimming removed 5 bases from V and 0 bases from J; junction bases left unmatched: 4. Germline V gene lookup returns CDR1 SGHVS and CDR2 FQNEAQ. This CDR3 reads CASSPWDSSYNEQFF. CDR3 in DNA: TGTGCCAGCAGCCCATGGGACAGCTCCTACAATGAGCAGTTCTTC.

This clone was counted a few times. The genes are TRBV6-6 and TRBJ2-7; possible D gene TRBD1, 5 bases. CDR3 length equals 13 residues. Per the germline V gene, CDR1 is MNHNY and CDR2 is SVGAGI (reference sequence). V was shortened by 6 bases and J by 5 bases, with 14 bases between the two germline ends. The CDR3 here is CASSQPGQDEQYF. CDR3 in DNA: TGTGCCAGCAGCCAGCCAGGGCAGGACGAGCAGTACTTC.

This clone was seen more than once but under ten times. The J gene is TRBJ1-1, the V gene TRBV11-3; 7 positions match TRBD1. The germline CDR1 and CDR2 sequences are SGHNT and YENEEA. This CDR3 comprises 14 residues. J gave up 4 bases and V 5 bases, and 7 bases lay outside the gene matches. This chain's CDR3 is CASSRTGAITEAFF. CDR3 DNA: TGTGCCAGCAGCCGTACAGGGGCAATCACTGAAGCTTTCTTT.

This clone appeared a few times. The rearrangement uses TRBV7-9 and TRBJ2-5, with 8 bases matching TRBD2. Germline V gene data show CDR1 as SEHNR and CDR2 as FQNEAQ (reference sequence). The CDR3 totals 13 residues. The V gene end was trimmed by 5 bases and the J gene end by 10 bases; junction bases not matched to a gene: 9. The CDR3 region is CASSQREFGDQYF. The CDR3 region has the DNA TGTGCCAGCAGCCAGCGGGAGTTTGGGGACCAGTACTTC.

This clone was counted between two and nine times. The rearrangement links TRBV30 to TRBJ2-7, with 7 bases aligning to TRBD1. This CDR3 has 14 residues. Germline CDR1 and CDR2: GTSNPN and SVGIG (reference sequence). V lost 1 base and J lost 3; bases outside the gene matches: 6. In DNA form, the CDR3 reads TGTGCCTGGAGTGCGACAGGGAACCGCTACGAGCAGTACGTC. As protein: CAWSATGNRYEQYV.

This chain joins TRBV5-1 and TRBJ2-2; D uncertain. The ends were cut back, 0 bases at V and 9 bases at J, with 9 bases in the middle. The CDR3 has 13 residues. Germline CDR1 SGHRS, CDR2 YFSETQ. CDR3: CASSLAPARELFF. CDR3 sequence (DNA): TGCGCCAGCAGCTTGGCCCCAGCTCGGGAGCTGTTTTTT.

This clone was seen only a few times. The J gene is TRBJ2-1, the V gene TRBV5-1, with 7 nucleotides matching TRBD1. The CDR3 sequence is 15 residues long. Trimming took 2 bases from V and 3 from J; bases not matched to a gene: 5. Germline V lookup: CDR1 SGHRS, CDR2 YFSETQ. The CDR3 sequence: CASSLEGQNYNEQFF. The CDR3 coding sequence is TGCGCCAGCAGCTTAGAGGGACAGAACTACAATGAGCAGTTCTTC.

The table lists this clone with a few counts. CDR3 region: CASSYEPDTQYF. The CDR3 coding sequence is TGCGCCAGCAGCTATGAACCAGATACGCAGTATTTT. The chain recombines TRBV5-1 with TRBJ2-3; D not certain. CDR3 size: 12 residues. Germline CDR1 and CDR2: SGHRS and YFSETQ. Trimming pared 3 bases from V and 4 bases from J, leaving 6 bases between.

This chain joins TRBV6-5 and TRBJ2-1; tentatively, D is TRBD1 (6 bases). V dropped 2 bases and J dropped 7 bases, with 15 bases sitting between them. Per the germline V gene, CDR1 is MNHEY and CDR2 is SVGAGI. The CDR3 consists of 15 residues. This CDR3 reads CASSYRPIQGNEQFF. The CDR3 region has the DNA TGTGCCAGCAGTTACCGACCCATTCAGGGGAATGAGCAGTTCTTC.

A few counts support this clone. The V call is TRBV5-1, the J call TRBJ2-3; the D gene is possibly TRBD2 (7 bases). The CDR3 spans 15 residues. V was shortened by 2 bases and J by 4 bases, with 14 bases between the two germline ends. Looked up from germline, CDR1 is SGHRS and CDR2 is YFSETQ. The CDR3 loop reads CASSLWGGRPDTQYF. CDR3 coding DNA: TGCGCCAGCAGCTTATGGGGGGGCAGGCCAGATACGCAGTATTTT.

This clone was observed many times. This rearrangement joins TRBV27 to TRBJ2-4, with D maybe TRBD2 (5 bases). The CDR3 contains 14 residues. Per germline, CDR1 MNHEY and CDR2 SMNVEV (reference sequence). V lost 7 bases and J lost 4, with 14 bases in between. CDR3 sequence (DNA): TGTGCCAGCAAAAGTGGTACGGGAAAAAACATTCAGTACTTC. Its translation is CASKSGTGKNIQYF.

In its sample, this clone was seen a few times. V and J are TRBV30 and TRBJ1-2; the D gene is possibly TRBD1 (5 bases). This CDR3 region has 11 residues. Germline loops: CDR1 GTSNPN, CDR2 SVGIG (reference sequence). The V and J ends lost 5 bases and 6 bases respectively, with 10 bases between them. The CDR3 sequence is CAWEGTHGYTF. As DNA, the CDR3 is TGTGCCTGGGAAGGGACGCATGGCTACACCTTC.

The chain carries TRBV7-2 and TRBJ2-3, with 9 bases fitting TRBD2. The V gene's germline CDR1 is SGHTA and CDR2 FQGNSA. The CDR3 has 14 amino acids. CDR3 sequence: CAGAAGGSSNTQYF. In DNA, the CDR3 is TGTGCGGGAGCGGCGGGGGGGAGCTCGAATACGCAGTATTTT.

This sequence joins TRBV4-2 and TRBJ2-1; 9 nucleotides agree with TRBD2. The CDR3 covers 15 residues. V was clipped by 8 bases and J by 9 bases; unmatched bases: 14. In germline, CDR1 is LGHNA, CDR2 YNFKEQ. Here the CDR3 reads CASRPDSGSQGEQFF. CDR3 in DNA: TGTGCCAGCCGGCCTGATAGCGGGAGCCAGGGTGAGCAGTTCTTC.

The chain recombines TRBV2 with TRBJ1-2; TRBD1 might be the D (6 bases). Deletions cut 6 bases from V and 7 bases from J, with 15 bases between. Germline V CDR1 and CDR2: SNHLY, FYNNEI. This CDR3 region has 13 residues. The CDR3 DNA reads TGTGCCAGCAGGACGGGCCAGGGGAGTGGCTACACCTTC. This codes for CASRTGQGSGYTF.

The chain uses TRBV6-5 and TRBJ2-5; D may be TRBD2 (6 bases). Between the trimmed V and J ends, which lost 3 bases and 4 bases, there was a span of 12 bases. CDR1 is MNHEY and CDR2 is SVGAGI in the germline V gene. There are 14 residues in the CDR3. CDR3 sequence (DNA): TGTGCCAGCAGTTATGGCGGGGTCCGAGAGACCCAGTACTTC. Translated, it gives CASSYGGVRETQYF.

The genes are TRBV11-2 and TRBJ2-1; D unresolved. There are 12 residues in the CDR3. V lost 5 bases to trimming and J lost 7 bases, with 9 bases between them. Germline values: CDR1 SGHAT, CDR2 FQNNGV. The DNA for the CDR3 is TGTGCCAGCAGCCGCATTCGGAATGAGCAGTTCTTC. Protein product: CASSRIRNEQFF.

J is TRBJ2-5 and V is TRBV19; tentatively, D is TRBD1 (6 bases). Per the germline V gene, CDR1 is LNHDA and CDR2 is SQIVND (reference sequence). The CDR3 loop spans 16 amino acids. V lost 3 bases, J lost 0 bases, and 14 bases lay in between. The CDR3 nucleotides read TGTGCCAGTAGTATCTCGGGACATCTGTACCAAGAGACCCAGTACTTC. It yields the protein CASSISGHLYQETQYF.

The chain recombines TRBV7-9 with TRBJ1-5, with D unresolved. Germline loops: CDR1 SEHNR, CDR2 FQNEAQ (reference sequence). The CDR3 consists of 12 residues. Trimming took off 2 bases at V and 9 bases at J, with 8 bases between the two ends. The DNA of the CDR3 is TGTGCCAGCAGCTTAAGGGTTTCGCCCCAGCATTTT. It translates to CASSLRVSPQHF.

This chain connects TRBV7-2 to TRBJ2-3; D is ambiguous. Germline values: CDR1 SGHTA, CDR2 FQGNSA. V lost 5 bases, J lost 0 bases, and 9 bases lay in between. The CDR3 is made up of 14 amino acids. In DNA, the CDR3 is TGTGCCAGCAGCCCGCATGTCAGCACAGATACGCAGTATTTT. It encodes CASSPHVSTDTQYF.

V usage is TRBV6-1 and J usage is TRBJ2-3; 8 bases are shared with TRBD2. This CDR3 is 16 amino acids long. J lost 0 bases, V lost 1 base, and 3 bases had no gene match. The germline V gene encodes CDR1 MNHNS and CDR2 SASEGT. CDR3 in amino acids: CASSEVRGGSTDTQYF. CDR3 nucleotides: TGTGCCAGCAGTGAAGTACGGGGGGGGAGCACAGATACGCAGTATTTT.

This clone was detected a few times. CDR3 sequence: CACDPGLAVTDTQYF. Here the CDR3 DNA reads TGTGCCTGCGACCCGGGACTAGCGGTCACAGATACGCAGTATTTT. The V and J genes are TRBV30 and TRBJ2-3; 11 bases match TRBD2. The CDR3 extends over 15 amino acids. The germline gives CDR1 GTSNPN, CDR2 SVGIG (reference sequence). V gave up 6 bases and J gave up 2 bases; unmatched junction bases: 7.